The clone carrying this T cell receptor beta chain appeared a few times. Its target is not known. The protocol was immunoSEQ multiplex PCR, while the TCRdb copy is restricted to in-frame clones and leaves out a portion. Among more than 50,000 clones listed, approximately 82% were seen once. The germline V gene encodes CDR1 SQVTM and CDR2 ANQGSEA. The CDR3 sequence is 14 residues long. V gave up 7 bases and J gave up 5 bases; unmatched junction bases: 11. The sample belongs to a study of T cells in localized non-small cell lung cancer. Whole-study results and caveats: Density of T cells in blood, when higher, went with longer overall survival. The study detected a median approximately 55 of the top 100 tumor clones in adjacent lung. Only one tumor region was sequenced, so heterogeneity remains possible. Measurement of T cell clonality placed uninvolved adjacent lung highest, above the level in tumor.

This sequence joins TRBV29-1 and TRBJ1-1, with 9 bases aligning to TRBD1. The specimen was peripheral blood, collected before any cancer treatment. The sequence came from a female donor over 55 with stage II squamous cell lung carcinoma. CDR3 nucleotides: TGCAGCGCGGGACAGGGCCGTTTTGAGACTGAAGCTTTCTTT. This gives the protein CSAGQGRFETEAFF.